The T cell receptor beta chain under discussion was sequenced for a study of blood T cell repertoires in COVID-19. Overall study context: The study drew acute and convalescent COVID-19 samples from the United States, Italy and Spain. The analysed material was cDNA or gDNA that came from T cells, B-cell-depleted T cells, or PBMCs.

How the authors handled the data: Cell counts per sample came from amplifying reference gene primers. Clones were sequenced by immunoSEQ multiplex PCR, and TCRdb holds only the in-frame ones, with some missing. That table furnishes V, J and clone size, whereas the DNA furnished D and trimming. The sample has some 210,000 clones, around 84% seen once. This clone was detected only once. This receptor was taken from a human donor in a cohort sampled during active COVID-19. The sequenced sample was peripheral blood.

The CDR3 nucleotides read TGTGCCAGCGGCCGGGGGGGATCGACAGGCTACACCTTC. As protein: CASGRGGSTGYTF. The rearrangement uses TRBV7-6 and TRBJ1-2, with D tentatively TRBD1 (5 bases). Trimming pared 8 bases from V and 8 bases from J, leaving 18 bases between. CDR1 is SGHVS, CDR2 FNYEAQ, per germline. The CDR3 is made up of 13 amino acids.